This note documents a single T cell receptor (beta chain) sequence. This record belongs to a study of blood T cell repertoires in COVID-19. Across the whole study: COVID-19 samples, acute and convalescent, were from the United States, Italy and Spain.

Original processing methods: Using reference gene primer amplification, nucleated cell counts were estimated. The repertoire was sequenced with immunoSEQ multiplex PCR; TCRdb's copy has only in-frame clones and lacks some. V, J and clone size reflect that table, while D and trimming were determined from the DNA. The sample has about 200,000 clones; 70% to 90% are singletons. In germline, CDR1 is MNHEY, CDR2 SVGEGT. The CDR3 has 15 amino acids. J gave up 5 bases and V 5 bases, and 9 bases lay outside the gene matches. Sequencing input: peripheral blood. V is TRBV6-2 or TRBV6-3 and J is TRBJ2-5; TRBD2 agrees at 9 bases. This TCR came from a woman in her forties or fifties with acute or convalescent COVID-19. CDR3 region: CASSKSGRIWETQYF. In nucleotides, the CDR3 is TGTGCCAGCAGTAAGAGCGGGAGGATTTGGGAGACCCAGTACTTC.